This T cell receptor beta chain is drawn from a study of blood T cell repertoires in COVID-19. Overall study: Acute-phase and convalescent COVID-19 samples originated in the United States, Italy and Spain. T cells, B-cell-depleted T cells, or PBMCs provided the cDNA or gDNA that served as material.

Profiling relied on immunoSEQ multiplex PCR, and the TCRdb table lists in-frame clones only, not all of them. The sample yields more than 55,000 clones, more than 75% seen once. CDR1 and CDR2 from the germline V gene are LNHNV and YYDKDF (reference sequence). V lost 1 base, J lost 3 bases, and 9 bases lay in between. The CDR3 is 14 amino acids. V is TRBV15 and J is TRBJ1-2; D is unclear. This receptor was obtained from a man between 60 and 70 years old with active or convalescent COVID-19. Sequenced: peripheral blood. The CDR3 loop is CATSRGPGYYGYTF. As DNA, the CDR3 is TGTGCCACCAGCAGAGGTCCGGGGTACTATGGCTACACCTTC.